This TCR beta chain was sequenced for a study of CD8+CD57+ T cells in acquired aplastic anemia. According to the study, genomic DNA was the template for TCR beta VDJ and CDR3 profiling. Via MiXCR, TCRdb re-called the reads, giving one row per CDR3 protein. The data show some 200,000 distinct CDR3 sequences, 40% to 55% seen once. By flow cytometry, patients selected for sequencing had shown an expansion of CD8+CD57+ cells. Each patient had severe acquired aplastic anemia. Patient blood was sampled before any therapy had been received. Whole-study findings and limits: Comparison of patients with controls identified nearly 30 shared CD8+ CDR3 sequences.

CDR1 KGHDR and CDR2 SFDVKD come from the germline V gene. The CDR3 totals 13 residues. V trimming: 3 bases; J trimming: 12 bases; junction bases outside the gene matches: 8. With regard to this clonotype: What it binds is not known.

V and J are TRBV24-1 and TRBJ1-1; TRBD1 matches at 8 bases. Specimen: sorted CD4+, CD8+, or CD8+CD57+ T cells (not recorded which) from PBMCs. The clonotype comes from a human donor with aplastic anemia. The CDR3 is CATSDSRQGTTFF. In DNA, the CDR3 is TGTGCCACCAGTGATAGCCGACAGGGGACAACTTTCTTT.